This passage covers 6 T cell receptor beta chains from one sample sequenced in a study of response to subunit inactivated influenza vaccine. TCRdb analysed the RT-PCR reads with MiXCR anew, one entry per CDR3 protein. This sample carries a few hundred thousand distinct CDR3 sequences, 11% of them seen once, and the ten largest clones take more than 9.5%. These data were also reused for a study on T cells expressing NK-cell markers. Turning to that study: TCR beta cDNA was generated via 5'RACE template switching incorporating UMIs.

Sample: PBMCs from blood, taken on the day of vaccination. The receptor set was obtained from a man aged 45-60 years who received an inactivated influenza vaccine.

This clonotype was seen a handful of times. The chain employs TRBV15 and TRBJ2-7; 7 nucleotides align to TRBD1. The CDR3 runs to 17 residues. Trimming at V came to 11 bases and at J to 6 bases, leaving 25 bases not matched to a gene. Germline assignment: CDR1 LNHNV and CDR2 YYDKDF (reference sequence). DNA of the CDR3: TGTGCCTCTCACATTTACCCGGGACAGTCGGAATACGTCGAGCAGTACTTC. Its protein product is CASHIYPGQSEYVEQYF.

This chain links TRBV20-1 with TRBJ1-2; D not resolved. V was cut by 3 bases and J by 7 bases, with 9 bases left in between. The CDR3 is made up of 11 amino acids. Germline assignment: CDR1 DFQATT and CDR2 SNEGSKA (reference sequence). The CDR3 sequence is CSASSSPGYTF. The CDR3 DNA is TGCAGTGCTAGCTCCTCTCCTGGCTACACCTTC.

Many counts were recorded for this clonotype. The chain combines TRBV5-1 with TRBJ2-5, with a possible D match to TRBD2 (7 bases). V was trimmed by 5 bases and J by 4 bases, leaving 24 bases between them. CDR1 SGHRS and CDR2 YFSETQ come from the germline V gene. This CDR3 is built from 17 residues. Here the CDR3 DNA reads TGCGCCAGCAGTTCCATCCAGGACAGTGGCGGGGGAGAGACCCAGTACTTC. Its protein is CASSSIQDSGGGETQYF.

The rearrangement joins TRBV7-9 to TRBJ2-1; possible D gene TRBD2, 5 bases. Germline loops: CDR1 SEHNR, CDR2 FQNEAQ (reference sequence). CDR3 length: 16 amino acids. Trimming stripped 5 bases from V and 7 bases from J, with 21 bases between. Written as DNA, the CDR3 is TGTGCCAGCAGCCCCAAGGTTGGAGGATTGGAGAATGAGCAGTTCTTC. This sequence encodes CASSPKVGGLENEQFF.

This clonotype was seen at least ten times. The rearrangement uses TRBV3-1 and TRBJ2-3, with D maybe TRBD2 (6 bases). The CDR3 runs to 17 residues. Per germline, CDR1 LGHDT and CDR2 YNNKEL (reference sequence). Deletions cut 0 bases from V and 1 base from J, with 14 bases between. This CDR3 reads CASSQEEQGGGTDTQYF. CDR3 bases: TGTGCCAGCAGCCAAGAGGAGCAGGGAGGAGGCACAGATACGCAGTATTTT.

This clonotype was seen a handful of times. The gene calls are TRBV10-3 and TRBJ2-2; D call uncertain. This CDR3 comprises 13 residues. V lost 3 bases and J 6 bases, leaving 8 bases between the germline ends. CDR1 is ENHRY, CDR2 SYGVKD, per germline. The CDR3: CAISDKVPGELFF. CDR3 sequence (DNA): TGTGCCATCAGTGACAAAGTCCCCGGGGAGCTGTTTTTT.